What follows are 19 T cell receptor beta chains derived from one specimen sequenced in a study of graft-versus-host responses after intestinal transplantation. Intraepithelial and lamina propria lymphocytes were isolated from graft specimens. This table comes from immunoSEQ multiplex PCR, and its TCRdb copy is limited to in-frame clones, with some not included. The sample lists approximately 12,000 clones, under 80% seen once, with less than 12% in the top ten. Sequenced here: ileum tissue, sampled 23 days after intestinal transplant. The receptor source for this set is a human patient who received an intestinal transplant, so some T cells may come from the graft donor.

There are a few counts of this clone. V is TRBV19 and J is TRBJ2-7; D uncertain. This CDR3 region has 15 residues. The V gene's germline CDR1 is LNHDA and CDR2 SQIVND (reference sequence). V was pared by 1 base and J by 0 bases, with 10 bases between. CDR3 coding DNA: TGTGCCAGTAGTATAGCGGCGGTAAGCTCCTACGAGCAGTACTTC. Translating it yields CASSIAAVSSYEQYF.

The J gene is TRBJ1-5, the V gene TRBV6-6, with 7 bases that match TRBD1. The V gene's germline CDR1 is MNHNY and CDR2 SVGAGI (reference sequence). The CDR3 is 16 residues long. The V gene end was trimmed by 0 bases and the J gene end by 4 bases; junction bases not matched to a gene: 6. The CDR3 coding sequence is TGTGCCAGCAGTTACTCGAGGAGACAGGGTAATCAGCCCCAGCATTTT. The encoded protein is CASSYSRRQGNQPQHF.

The chain carries TRBV28 and TRBJ1-5; no firm D call. Germline values: CDR1 MDHEN, CDR2 SYDVKM. Trimming took off 6 bases at V and 2 bases at J, with 17 bases between the two ends. The CDR3 spans 16 residues. The chain's CDR3 is CASRFISGSRNQPQHF. Written as DNA, the CDR3 is TGTGCCAGCAGGTTTATATCCGGGTCCCGCAATCAGCCCCAGCATTTT.

The chain employs TRBV11-1 and TRBJ1-1; D is unresolved. The length of the CDR3 is 13 residues. Trimming left V 5 bases short and J 6 bases short, with 13 bases between. Germline assignment: CDR1 SGHAT and CDR2 FQDESV (reference sequence). In DNA form, the CDR3 reads TGTGCCAGCAGCACTAGCCAGGTCGCTGAAGCTTTCTTT. This encodes CASSTSQVAEAFF.

The chain uses TRBV7-9 and TRBJ1-2; D not resolved. CDR3 length equals 15 residues. V was cut by 6 bases and J by 2 bases, with 16 bases left in between. The V gene's germline CDR1 is SEHNR and CDR2 FQNEAQ (reference sequence). CDR3 region: CASSQVGSSNYGYTF. The CDR3, as DNA: TGTGCCAGCAGTCAAGTGGGCAGTTCGAACTATGGCTACACCTTC.

The V gene is TRBV9, the J gene TRBJ2-7, with 7 positions matching TRBD2. This CDR3 has 16 residues. Germline trimming cut 4 bases from V and 0 bases from J; bases unmatched to any gene: 10. Germline values: CDR1 SGDLS, CDR2 YYNGEE. As DNA, the CDR3 is TGTGCCAGCAGCTCCCAACTAGCGACGTCCTCCTACGAGCAGTACTTC. This gives the protein CASSSQLATSSYEQYF.

Turning to this clone: One junction end does not reproduce the germline sequence, and a read error may be involved. The V call is TRBV29-1, the J call TRBJ1-1; D gene ambiguous. Germline-derived CDR1 and CDR2 are SQVTM and ANQGSEA. There are 12 residues in the CDR3. The chain's CDR3 is CSVEAVNTEASF. The CDR3 coding sequence is TGCAGCGTTGAGGCCGTGAACACTGAAGCTTCCTTT.

This clone appeared a few times. This rearrangement joins TRBV11-3 to TRBJ2-2; D remains unclear. This CDR3 is 16 amino acids long. The germline gives CDR1 SGHNT, CDR2 YENEEA. V lost 1 base and J 1 base, leaving 10 bases between the germline ends. The CDR3 nucleotides read TGTGCCAGCAGCTTAGGATCGTGGGAGAACACCGGGGAGCTGTTTTTT. This sequence encodes CASSLGSWENTGELFF.

As for this clone: Sequence at one end of the junction differs from germline and may be a read error. The chain combines TRBV6-5 with TRBJ1-2; TRBD1 is a possible D gene (5 bases). The CDR3 is made up of 11 amino acids. Germline CDR1 reads MNHEY; CDR2 reads SVGAGI. CDR3 in DNA: TGCGCTGTGAGGGGAGGCTATGGCTACACCTTC. Translating it yields CAVRGGYGYTF.

A word on this clone: Because the CDR3's place on the DNA is in doubt, the DNA is left out and the CDR3 is given as listed by TCRdb. The CDR3 loop reads CASSPPSVPRGQYF. The chain recombines TRBV18 with TRBJ2-7; no check of the table's D call, TRBD2, against the DNA was made. Including both end residues, the CDR3 is 14 amino acids long. Per germline, CDR1 KGHSH and CDR2 LQKENI.

In this sample, this clone turned up a few times. The CDR3 is CASSSGGQDVYYEQYF. The CDR3 nucleotides are TGTGCCAGCAGTTCGGGGGGGCAGGATGTGTACTACGAGCAGTACTTC. The chain carries TRBV7-9 and TRBJ2-7, with 8 bases matching TRBD2. The CDR3 length is 16 residues. The germline CDR1 and CDR2 sequences are SEHNR and FQNEAQ (reference sequence). With 6 bases clipped from V and 3 bases from J, the junction kept 13 bases outside the gene matches.

The J gene is TRBJ2-2, the V gene TRBV5-4, with D perhaps TRBD2 (6 bases). This CDR3 is built from 15 residues. CDR1 is SGHNT, CDR2 YYREEE, per germline (reference sequence). The V and J ends lost 0 bases and 8 bases respectively, with 14 bases between them. This chain's CDR3 is CASSLEQTGRGELFF. The CDR3 DNA sequence: TGTGCCAGCAGCTTGGAGCAGACTGGGAGGGGGGAGCTGTTTTTT.

V gene TRBV2 combines with J gene TRBJ1-2; D call uncertain. This CDR3 region has 13 residues. The germline gives CDR1 SNHLY, CDR2 FYNNEI. With 3 bases removed from V and 4 bases from J, the gap between germline ends came to 9 bases. This CDR3 reads CASSDLSGYGYTF. DNA of the CDR3: TGTGCCAGCAGTGATTTGTCAGGCTATGGCTACACCTTC. Variable domain in full (rest from reference TRBV2 and TRBJ1-2): EPEVTQTPSHQVTQMGQEVILRCVPISNHLYFYWYRQILGQKVEFLVSFYNNEISEKSEIFDDQFSVERPDGSNFTLKIRSTKLEDSAMYFCASSDLSGYGYTFGSGTRLTVV.

V usage is TRBV6-5 and J usage is TRBJ2-1; D gene unclear. V was pared by 1 base and J by 2 bases, with 9 bases between. CDR3 length: 15 amino acids. Per the germline V gene, CDR1 is MNHEY and CDR2 is SVGAGI. CDR3 in DNA: TGTGCCAGCAGTTACTATGCAAACCCCTACAATGAGCAGTTCTTC. It is translated as CASSYYANPYNEQFF.

The rearrangement links TRBV4-2 to TRBJ2-7; 8 nucleotides match TRBD1. After removal of 5 bases from V and 2 bases from J, the junction contained 8 bases not matched to a gene. CDR3 size: 15 residues. The germline V gene encodes CDR1 LGHNA and CDR2 YNFKEQ. CDR3 residues: CASSLGQGPPYEQYF. CDR3 DNA sequence: TGTGCCAGCAGCTTAGGACAGGGCCCCCCCTACGAGCAGTACTTC.

This chain joins TRBV19 and TRBJ2-5; D gene uncertain. The DNA end is a closer match to TRBJ2-7, so the J assignment may be wrong. CDR3 length: 14 residues. Germline V gives CDR1 LNHDA, CDR2 SQIVND (reference sequence). CDR3 sequence reads: CASSIVWHFYEQYF. The CDR3 DNA follows: TGTGCCAGTAGTATAGTATGGCACTTCTACGAGCAGTACTTC.

The rearrangement uses TRBV19 and TRBJ2-1; 12 bases agree with TRBD2. Trimming cost V 8 bases and J 2 bases; bases outside gene matches: 7. The CDR3 consists of 16 residues. Looked up from germline, CDR1 is LNHDA and CDR2 is SQIVND (reference sequence). CDR3 DNA: TGTGCCAGTGGACGACTAGCGGGAGTTCCCTACAATGAGCAGTTCTTC. This translates into CASGRLAGVPYNEQFF. Combining the CDR3 with reference TRBV19 and TRBJ2-1 gives the whole variable domain DGGITQSPKYLFRKEGQNVTLSCEQNLNHDAMYWYRQDPGQGLRLIYYSQIVNDFQKGDIAEGYSVSREKKESFPLTVTSAQKNPTAFYLCASGRLAGVPYNEQFFGPGTRLTVL.

The CDR3 sequence is CASSPDSGRYEQYF. The DNA for the CDR3 is TGTGCCAGCAGCCCCGATAGCGGACGCTACGAGCAGTACTTC. The V and J genes are TRBV7-8 and TRBJ2-7, with D tentatively TRBD2 (6 bases). The length of the CDR3 is 14 residues. Trimming left V 5 bases short and J 3 bases short, with 14 bases between. CDR1 SGHVS and CDR2 FQNEAQ come from the germline V gene.

This clone came up once. Sequence at one end of the junction differs from germline and may be a read error. This sample also contains other DNA sequences that code for the same CDR3. The chain uses TRBV9 and TRBJ2-3, with D uncertain. The CDR3 has 13 residues. Germline V gene data show CDR1 as SGDLS and CDR2 as YYNGEE. The CDR3 coding sequence is TGTGCCAGCAGCGCCGCGGTCGCAGATACACAGTATTTT. Its translation is CASSAAVADTQYF.